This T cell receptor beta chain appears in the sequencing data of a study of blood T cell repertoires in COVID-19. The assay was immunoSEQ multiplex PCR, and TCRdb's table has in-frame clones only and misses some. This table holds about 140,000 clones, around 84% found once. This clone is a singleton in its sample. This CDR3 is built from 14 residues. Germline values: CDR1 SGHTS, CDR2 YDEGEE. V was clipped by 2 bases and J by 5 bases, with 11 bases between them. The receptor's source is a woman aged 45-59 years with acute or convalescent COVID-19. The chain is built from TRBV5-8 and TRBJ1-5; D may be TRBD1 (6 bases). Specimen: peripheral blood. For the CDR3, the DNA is TGTGCCAGCAGCTTATACAGGGTCTATCAGCCCCAGCATTTT. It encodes CASSLYRVYQPQHF.